These T cell receptor beta chains were read from a single sample in a study of blood T cell repertoires in COVID-19. TCRdb keeps only in-frame clones here, not all; method: immunoSEQ multiplex PCR. The table has tens of thousands of clones, more than 75% seen once. The sequencing sample was made of peripheral blood. All receptors derive from a human donor in a cohort sampled during active COVID-19. Both conserved end residues are part of each CDR3. The D gene is left open where the match is weak. Some rows have no size entry. The others give once, few or many, or a class for an expanded clone.

cdr3_length | d_call | clone_size | j_call | v_call | cdr3_nt | cdr3_aa
16 | TRBD2 | - | TRBJ2-2 | TRBV5-1 | TGCGCCAGCAGCATCCTAGCGGGGGGGCCCACCGGGGAGCTGTTTTTT | CASSILAGGPTGELFF
14 | - | - | TRBJ1-1 | TRBV4-1 | TGCGCCAGCAGCCGCGAGGTTGCCGTGAGTGAAGCTTTCTTT | CASSREVAVSEAFF
14 | - | - | TRBJ2-1 | TRBV2 | TGTGCCAGCAGATGGGGGGTATCCTACAATGAGCAGTTCTTC | CASRWGVSYNEQFF
17 | TRBD1 | few | TRBJ2-5 | TRBV3-1/TRBV3-2 | TGTGCCAGCAGCCAGAACTTCCGGACAGGGGGCGCAGAGACCCAGTACTTC | CASSQNFRTGGAETQYF
16 | TRBD2 | medium-sized | TRBJ2-1 | TRBV6-2/TRBV6-3 | TGTGCCAGCAGCCCTCTCCCTAGCGGGGGGGGAGCTGAGCAGTTCTTC | CASSPLPSGGGAEQFF
15 | - | - | TRBJ1-3 | TRBV28 | TGTGCCAGCGGGAGGACGGGTTCCACCGGAAACACCATATATTTT | CASGRTGSTGNTIYF
14 | TRBD1 | - | TRBJ2-7 | TRBV5-4 | TGTGCCAGCAGCAGACGGGACAGCTCCTACGAGCAGTACTTC | CASSRRDSSYEQYF
12 | - | - | TRBJ1-5 | TRBV28 | TGTGCCAGCACTTATAGCAATCAGCCCCAGCATTTT | CASTYSNQPQHF
14 | - | - | TRBJ1-4 | TRBV29-1 | TGCAGCGTTGCTAAGACAGGACTCGGTGAAAAACTGTTTTTT | CSVAKTGLGEKLFF
13 | - | - | TRBJ2-2 | TRBV28 | TGTGCCAGCAGGGGGCAGAACACCGGGGAGCTGTTTTTT | CASRGQNTGELFF
14 | TRBD1 | - | TRBJ1-1 | TRBV9 | TGTGCCAGCAGCACAGGGGTTGTTTACACTGAAGCTTTCTTT | CASSTGVVYTEAFF
13 | - | few | TRBJ2-1 | TRBV7-3 | TGTGCCAGCAGCCCGACCGGGGACAATGAGCAGTTCTTC | CASSPTGDNEQFF
16 | - | - | TRBJ2-2 | TRBV4-1 | TGCGCCAGCAGCCCTGGAAGACTCTGGAACACCGGGGAGCTGTTTTTT | CASSPGRLWNTGELFF
15 | TRBD1 | - | TRBJ1-6 | TRBV2 | TGTGCCAGCTACGGACAGGGGTCCTATAATTCACCCCTCCACTTT | CASYGQGSYNSPLHF
11 | - | - | TRBJ1-1 | TRBV29-1 | TGCAGCGCCCAGGGTGTCGCTGAAGCTTTCTTT | CSAQGVAEAFF
16 | - | - | TRBJ1-4 | TRBV7-9 | TGTGCCAGCAGCTCAGGGGCAGGGGTGGGTAATGAAAAACTGTTTTTT | CASSSGAGVGNEKLFF
15 | - | - | TRBJ1-2 | TRBV5-1 | TGCGCCAGCAGCCCTGACTCACAGGGACCGAGAGGCTACACCTTC | CASSPDSQGPRGYTF
14 | TRBD2 | few | TRBJ2-5 | TRBV7-6 | TGTGCCAGCAGCATGAGCGGGGTCCAAGAGACCCAGTACTTC | CASSMSGVQETQYF
16 | - | few | TRBJ1-2 | TRBV27 | TGTGCCAGCAGTTCGGCAGGGCGGCAGGGATTCTACGGCTACACCTTC | CASSSAGRQGFYGYTF
15 | - | - | TRBJ2-1 | TRBV24-1 | TGTGCCACCAGTGATTTAAGGGGAGGTAGTAATGAGCAGTTCTTC | CATSDLRGGSNEQFF
16 | - | - | TRBJ1-1 | TRBV28 | TGTGCCAGCAGTCTTCCCGGACAGCCCGGAACCACTGAAGCTTTCTTT | CASSLPGQPGTTEAFF
13 | - | - | TRBJ1-6 | TRBV6-5 | TGTGCCAGCGCCCGGGAGTACAATTCACCCCTCCACTTT | CASAREYNSPLHF
15 | TRBD2 | - | TRBJ2-5 | TRBV3-1/TRBV3-2 | TGTGCCAGCAGCCGGCGCGGGGGGGCTCAAGAGACCCAGTACTTC | CASSRRGGAQETQYF
15 | - | - | TRBJ1-3 | TRBV27 | TGTGCCAGCAGTAAGGAGGGCTCGGGGGGAAACACCATATATTTT | CASSKEGSGGNTIYF
16 | - | - | TRBJ1-3 | TRBV19 | TGTGCCAGTACCGACCGGTGGCAGGGGCGGTGGAACACCATATATTTT | CASTDRWQGRWNTIYF
13 | - | - | TRBJ2-7 | TRBV12-3/TRBV12-4 | TGTGCCAGCAGTTCTCCAGTCTCCTACGAGCAGTACTTC | CASSSPVSYEQYF
12 | - | - | TRBJ2-7 | TRBV12-3/TRBV12-4 | TGTGCCAGCTGTCCAATTCGCGGCGAGCAGTACTTC | CASCPIRGEQYF
16 | - | - | TRBJ1-4 | TRBV14 | TGTGCCAGCAGCCAAGACACCAGGGGAGGGAGTGAAAAACTGTTTTTT | CASSQDTRGGSEKLFF
13 | - | - | TRBJ2-5 | TRBV27 | TGTGCCAGCAGTATGACGGGTCGAGAGACCCAGTACTTC | CASSMTGRETQYF
14 | - | - | TRBJ2-3 | TRBV7-9 | TGTGCCAGCAGCTTAGCAGGGGTGACAGATACGCAGTATTTT | CASSLAGVTDTQYF
16 | TRBD1 | - | TRBJ2-7 | TRBV6-4 | TGTGCCAGCAGCCGCATTGTCCCACGGGACAGGGAAATTTCCTACTTC | CASSRIVPRDREISYF
11 | - | - | TRBJ2-1 | TRBV7-9 | TGTGCCAGCAGCTTATATGATGAGCAGTTCTTC | CASSLYDEQFF
15 | TRBD1 | few | TRBJ2-7 | TRBV9 | TGTGCCAGCAGCACCAGTACAGGGGGTCGAGACGAGCAGTACTTC | CASSTSTGGRDEQYF
15 | TRBD1 | - | TRBJ1-2 | TRBV5-8 | TGTGCCAGCAGCTATAGTCAGACAGGGGACTATGGCTACACCTTC | CASSYSQTGDYGYTF
16 | TRBD2 | - | TRBJ2-7 | TRBV7-2 | TGTGCCAGCAGCTTAGTTGGTTCTGGAAACGGGGGGGAGCAGTACTTC | CASSLVGSGNGGEQYF
14 | - | once | TRBJ2-3 | TRBV12-5 | TGTGCTAGTGGTTTGGGGACTCCCACGGATACGCAGTATTTT | CASGLGTPTDTQYF
17 | - | once | TRBJ1-1 | TRBV19 | TGTGCCAGTAGTCGTACTGGGGCAGCGTTGGGGAACACTGAAGCTTTCTTT | CASSRTGAALGNTEAFF
13 | - | - | TRBJ1-3 | TRBV7-9 | TGTGCCAGCAGGCCGGGAGGTGGAAACACCATATATTTT | CASRPGGGNTIYF
15 | - | - | TRBJ2-3 | TRBV19 | TGTGCCAGTAGTAACAACAGGGGACTCACAGATACGCAGTATTTT | CASSNNRGLTDTQYF
15 | TRBD2 | - | TRBJ2-3 | TRBV3-1/TRBV3-2 | TGTGCCAGCAGCCAAGGACTAGCGGGGACAGATACGCAGTATTTT | CASSQGLAGTDTQYF
15 | - | - | TRBJ2-7 | TRBV5-6 | TGTGCCAGCAGCCAGCCCCCCCACAGGTCCTACGAGCAGTACTTC | CASSQPPHRSYEQYF
15 | TRBD1 | few | TRBJ2-5 | TRBV19 | TGTGCCAGTAGTATAGAGGGGACAGGTGGGGAGACCCAGTACTTC | CASSIEGTGGETQYF
11 | - | once | TRBJ1-4 | TRBV23-1 | TGCGCCAGCAGCTACCTCAAAAAACTGTTTTTT | CASSYLKKLFF
16 | TRBD1 | - | TRBJ1-5 | TRBV19 | TGTGCCAGTAGCATGGAGGGGGCGCGTTTTAATCAGCCCCAGCATTTT | CASSMEGARFNQPQHF
14 | TRBD1 | - | TRBJ2-2 | TRBV5-1 | TGCGCCAGCTTTGGGGGACAGTCCACCGGGGAGCTGTTTTTT | CASFGGQSTGELFF
14 | - | - | TRBJ1-4 | TRBV7-8 | TGTGCCAGCAGCCAAACAGGCGCTAATGAAAAACTGTTTTTT | CASSQTGANEKLFF
13 | TRBD2 | - | TRBJ2-4 | TRBV28 | TGTGCCAGCAGTTTAAGGGGAGGGAACATTCAGTACTTC | CASSLRGGNIQYF
15 | TRBD1 | - | TRBJ1-2 | TRBV7-9 | TGTGCCAGCAGCCGGGACAGGGGGCGCGGCTATGGCTACACCTTC | CASSRDRGRGYGYTF
17 | - | once | TRBJ2-6 | TRBV19 | TGTGCCAGTACAGAAGGGAGGTTTTACTCTGGGGCCAACGTCCTGACTTTC | CASTEGRFYSGANVLTF
18 | TRBD2 | - | TRBJ2-1 | TRBV5-4 | TGTGCCAGCAGCTTGGTCCTAGCGGGGGGGAGCTCCTACAATGAGCAGTTCTTC | CASSLVLAGGSSYNEQFF
14 | TRBD1 | - | TRBJ2-7 | TRBV19 | TGTGCCAGTAGTATTCGCGGGACAGGCTACGAGCAGTACTTC | CASSIRGTGYEQYF
13 | - | - | TRBJ2-1 | TRBV5-1 | TGCGCCAGCAGCTTCCGGGACACCAATGAGCAGTTCTTC | CASSFRDTNEQFF
15 | - | - | TRBJ1-5 | TRBV27 | TGTGCCAGCAGACCAACGAGGGAAGTCGGTCAGCCCCAGCATTTT | CASRPTREVGQPQHF
12 | - | - | TRBJ1-1 | TRBV28 | TGTGCCAGCAGTTGGACAGTTTCTTATGCTTTCTTT | CASSWTVSYAFF